Each of the 32 T cell receptor beta chains below was sequenced from the same sample in a study of cytomegalovirus exposure and HLA in healthy donors. The PCR ran on 60 Vbeta and 13 Jbeta primers. Only in-frame clones appear in the TCRdb table, and some are missing; sequencing was by immunoSEQ multiplex PCR. This table holds roughly 180,000 clones, roughly 84% found once. The material sequenced was PBMCs. Source of these receptors: a male donor in good health and CMV-seronegative.

The chain recombines TRBV7-8 with TRBJ1-5, with 8 bases that match TRBD1. The length of the CDR3 is 15 residues. CDR1 and CDR2 from the germline V gene are SGHVS and FQNEAQ. Unmatched junction bases numbered 5, after V lost 1 base and J lost 6 bases. The CDR3 is CASSLVHRGTQPQHF. The CDR3 DNA is TGTGCCAGCAGCTTAGTTCACAGGGGGACTCAGCCCCAGCATTTT.

The CDR3, as DNA: TGTGCCACTTCGGGGACTATCAATGAGCAGTTCTTC. Translating gives CATSGTINEQFF. This sequence joins TRBV6-5 and TRBJ2-1; the match to TRBD2 covers 7 bases. The ends lost 10 bases at V and 6 bases at J; junction bases unmatched: 6. The CDR3 length is 12 residues. Germline values: CDR1 MNHEY, CDR2 SVGAGI.

The chain couples TRBV7-9 to TRBJ2-5; D may be TRBD2 (6 bases). The DNA end is a closer match to TRBJ2-7, so the J assignment may be wrong. The germline V gene has CDR1 SEHNR and CDR2 FQNEAQ (reference sequence). CDR3 length: 16 residues. The CDR3 DNA reads as TGTGCCAGCAGCTTAGAGGGCCGGGGGTCCTCCTACGAGCAGTACTTC. It yields the protein CASSLEGRGSSYEQYF.

V is TRBV4-3 and J is TRBJ2-2, with TRBD1 matching 9 bases. Germline V gives CDR1 LGHNA, CDR2 YSLEER. The CDR3 is 16 residues long. J was trimmed by 8 bases and V by 0 bases; bases with no gene match: 7. The CDR3 here is CASSQEGQGPTGELFF. The CDR3 nucleotides read TGCGCCAGCAGCCAAGAGGGACAGGGACCTACTGGGGAGCTGTTTTTT.

In nucleotides, the CDR3 is TGTGCCAGCCTACAGGGGGAGAATCAGCCCCAGCATTTT. It encodes CASLQGENQPQHF. The gene calls are TRBV2 and TRBJ1-5; 8 nucleotides align to TRBD1. CDR1 is SNHLY and CDR2 is FYNNEI in the germline V gene. The CDR3 extends over 13 amino acids. The V and J ends lost 8 bases and 4 bases, in that order; junction bases with no gene match: 4.

CDR3 nucleotides: TGTGCCAGCCTCCCGGCAGGGGGGAACACTGAAGCTTTCTTT. This translates into CASLPAGGNTEAFF. The rearrangement links TRBV6-5 to TRBJ1-1; TRBD1 aligns across 7 bases. The V and J ends lost 8 bases and 1 base, in that order; junction bases with no gene match: 7. CDR1 and CDR2 (germline): MNHEY, SVGAGI. The CDR3 covers 14 residues.

V is TRBV27 and J is TRBJ2-7; TRBD1 aligns across 7 bases. V was clipped by 4 bases and J by 3 bases; unmatched bases: 3. Germline V CDR1 and CDR2: MNHEY, SMNVEV (reference sequence). CDR3 length equals 13 residues. Here the CDR3 reads CASSSGQFYEQYF. CDR3 sequence (DNA): TGTGCCAGCAGTTCGGGACAGTTCTACGAGCAGTACTTC.

This clone turned up a few times. The chain couples TRBV7-2 to TRBJ2-5; 9 bases agree with TRBD1. The DNA end lines up better with TRBJ2-7; the J call may be wrong. This CDR3 has 16 residues. Germline V gives CDR1 SGHTA, CDR2 FQGNSA. The CDR3 sequence is CASSHSPGTGTYEQYF. The CDR3 DNA reads TGTGCCAGCAGCCACTCCCCCGGGACAGGGACCTACGAGCAGTACTTC.

V is TRBV5-4 and J is TRBJ2-5; 7 bases fit TRBD2. Near its end, the DNA agrees better with TRBJ2-7, so the J call may be wrong. This CDR3 region has 18 residues. Germline CDR1 and CDR2: SGHNT and YYREEE (reference sequence). CDR3 protein: CASSLPGGSSGIRYEQYF. CDR3 coding DNA: TGTGCCAGCAGCTTGCCGGGCGGGTCTAGCGGAATACGGTACGAGCAGTACTTC.

The chain has TRBV4-2 and TRBJ2-2; possible D gene TRBD1, 6 bases. The CDR3 extends over 16 amino acids. Trimming took 4 bases from V and 1 from J, leaving 13 bases between them. In germline, CDR1 is LGHNA, CDR2 YNFKEQ. The CDR3 spells CASSREKGENTGELFF. As DNA, the CDR3 is TGTGCCAGCAGCCGAGAAAAGGGGGAGAACACCGGGGAGCTGTTTTTT.

This sequence joins TRBV5-1 and TRBJ2-3, with 7 nucleotides matching TRBD2. The CDR3 spans 14 residues. The germline CDR1 and CDR2 sequences are SGHRS and YFSETQ. Unmatched junction bases numbered 6, after V lost 4 bases and J lost 4 bases. The CDR3 protein is CASSPGDYPDTQYF. CDR3 coding DNA: TGCGCCAGCAGCCCCGGGGACTATCCAGATACGCAGTATTTT.

This clone was recorded a few times. The chain links TRBV11-2 to TRBJ2-7; 7 bases fit TRBD1. From germline, CDR1 is SGHAT and CDR2 FQNNGV. The trim removed 4 bases at V and 1 base at J, leaving 4 bases unmatched. The CDR3 runs 14 residues. The CDR3 region has the DNA TGTGCCAGCAGCTCCTGGGGACAGTCCTACGAGCAGTACTTC. Protein product: CASSSWGQSYEQYF.

The CDR3 is CASSVVGESYNSPLHF. The CDR3 bases are TGTGCCAGCAGCGTAGTAGGGGAATCCTATAATTCACCCCTCCACTTT. The chain has TRBV9 and TRBJ1-6, with TRBD1 as a possible D gene (5 bases). Germline V gene data show CDR1 as SGDLS and CDR2 as YYNGEE. Trimming took 0 bases from V and 1 from J, leaving 8 bases between them. The CDR3 extends over 16 amino acids.

This rearrangement joins TRBV4-3 to TRBJ2-3; 7 nucleotides match TRBD2. V shed 1 base and J 2 bases; nucleotides not matched to a gene: 9. Germline V gene lookup returns CDR1 LGHNA and CDR2 YSLEER. The CDR3 sequence is 17 residues long. The CDR3 coding sequence is TGCGCCAGCAGCCAAGGGGGCGGCGGGAGCCCCACAGATACGCAGTATTTT. Encoded protein: CASSQGGGGSPTDTQYF.

This clone was picked up one time. The CDR3 reads CSARGQLNTF. Written as DNA, the CDR3 is TGCAGTGCTAGGGGACAGCTAAACACCTTC. The chain combines TRBV20-1 with TRBJ1-2; 7 bases are a match to TRBD1. Germline assignment: CDR1 DFQATT and CDR2 SNEGSKA (reference sequence). This CDR3 comprises 10 residues. The V gene end was trimmed by 3 bases and the J gene end by 12 bases; junction bases not matched to a gene: 4.

J is TRBJ2-1 and V is TRBV7-9, with D perhaps TRBD2 (5 bases). The germline V gene encodes CDR1 SEHNR and CDR2 FQNEAQ (reference sequence). This CDR3 is 12 amino acids long. Trimming pared 7 bases from V and 10 bases from J, leaving 14 bases between. CDR3 sequence: CASNPTTGEQFF. DNA for the CDR3: TGTGCCAGCAACCCAACAACGGGAGAGCAGTTCTTC.

The CDR3 loop is CASTRDRGGGYTF. As DNA, the CDR3 is TGTGCCAGCACCCGCGACAGGGGAGGTGGCTACACCTTC. The rearrangement joins TRBV6-1 to TRBJ1-2; 8 bases fit TRBD1. Germline CDR1 is MNHNS and CDR2 is SASEGT. Trimming at V came to 7 bases and at J to 7 bases, leaving 8 bases not matched to a gene. This CDR3 has 13 amino acids.

CDR3 loop: CASSASGITTDTQYF. The DNA of the CDR3 is TGCGCCAGCAGTGCAAGCGGAATAACCACAGATACGCAGTATTTT. The chain links TRBV10-1 to TRBJ2-3; tentatively, D is TRBD2 (5 bases). The germline V and J ends were trimmed by 4 bases and 2 bases, with 13 bases remaining between them. Per the germline V gene, CDR1 is WNHNN and CDR2 is SYGVQD (reference sequence). This CDR3 has 15 amino acids.

The chain recombines TRBV7-8 with TRBJ2-7; 7 bases are a match to TRBD1. The CDR3 is 13 amino acids. Germline V gene lookup returns CDR1 SGHVS and CDR2 FQNEAQ. Unmatched junction bases numbered 9, after V lost 6 bases and J lost 7 bases. CDR3 sequence: CASRVGTEGEQYF. For the CDR3, the DNA is TGTGCCAGCAGGGTAGGGACAGAGGGGGAGCAGTACTTC.

This chain uses TRBV29-1 with TRBJ2-6, with 8 bases that match TRBD1. The CDR3 is 19 amino acids. CDR1 and CDR2 (germline): SQVTM, ANQGSEA. Unmatched junction bases numbered 10, after V lost 0 bases and J lost 0 bases. The CDR3 region has the DNA TGCAGCGTTGAAGAAGTGCAGGGGGCTGGGAACTCTGGGGCCAACGTCCTGACTTTC. Amino acid sequence: CSVEEVQGAGNSGANVLTF.

V gene TRBV18 combines with J gene TRBJ1-2, with 7 bases identical to TRBD1. Germline values: CDR1 KGHSH, CDR2 LQKENI. Trimming cost V 0 bases and J 2 bases; bases outside gene matches: 3. This CDR3 comprises 15 residues. CDR3 bases: TGTGCCAGCTCACCACCAGGGGGCTTGAACTATGGCTACACCTTC. Amino acid sequence: CASSPPGGLNYGYTF. Together with reference TRBV18 and TRBJ1-2, the CDR3 gives the full variable domain: NAGVMQNPRHLVRRRGQEARLRCSPMKGHSHVYWYRQLPEEGLKFMVYLQKENIIDESGMPKERFSAEFPKEGPSILRIQQVVRGDSAAYFCASSPPGGLNYGYTFGSGTRLTVV.

The CDR3 is CASSEVGQGNSPLHF. The CDR3 DNA reads TGTGCCAGCAGTGAAGTGGGACAGGGCAATTCACCCCTCCACTTT. J is TRBJ1-6 and V is TRBV6-1, with TRBD1 identical over 9 bases. The CDR3 loop spans 15 amino acids. Germline-derived CDR1 and CDR2 are MNHNS and SASEGT. Germline trimming cut 1 base from V and 7 bases from J; bases unmatched to any gene: 2.

The chain uses TRBV18 and TRBJ2-7, with D unresolved. CDR1 and CDR2 (germline): KGHSH, LQKENI. The CDR3 consists of 13 residues. The V and J ends lost 3 bases and 2 bases respectively, with 8 bases between them. Here the CDR3 DNA reads TGTGCCAGCTCACCTGGGCCGACCTACGAGCAGTACTTC. This translates into CASSPGPTYEQYF.

The rearrangement joins TRBV6-4 to TRBJ2-7; D uncertain. Per the germline V gene, CDR1 is MRHNA and CDR2 is SNTAGT. Trimming stripped 7 bases from V and 4 bases from J, with 20 bases between. The CDR3 runs to 15 residues. This CDR3 is CASIFPGPPVYEQYF. CDR3 in DNA: TGTGCCAGCATATTTCCTGGGCCGCCCGTTTACGAGCAGTACTTC.

The V gene is TRBV5-5, the J gene TRBJ2-7; 7 positions agree with TRBD2. CDR1 and CDR2 from the germline V gene are SGHKS and YYEKEE (reference sequence). With 5 bases clipped from V and 3 bases from J, the junction kept 14 bases outside the gene matches. CDR3 length: 16 residues. CDR3 protein: CASSIDTGGDYYEQYF. In DNA, the CDR3 is TGTGCCAGCAGTATCGATACAGGTGGGGACTACTACGAGCAGTACTTC.

About this clone itself: At one end, the junction sequence differs from germline, possibly due to a read error. This specimen includes other DNA sequences encoding the same CDR3. The chain employs TRBV30 and TRBJ2-7, with TRBD1 as a possible D gene (6 bases). The germline CDR1 and CDR2 sequences are GTSNPN and SVGIG (reference sequence). The CDR3 totals 17 residues. The CDR3 DNA reads TGCGCCTGGAGTCCTGGGACATGGGGTAGGGGCGAAAACGAGCAGTACTTC. Amino acid sequence: CAWSPGTWGRGENEQYF. The full variable domain, in which reference TRBV30 and TRBJ2-7 provide the parts outside the CDR3, is SQTIHQWPATLVQPVGSPLSLECTVEGTSNPNLYWYRQAAGRGLQLLFYSVGIGQISSEVPQNLSASRPQDRQFILSSKKLLLSDSGFYLCAWSPGTWGRGENEQYFGPGTRLTVT.

This sequence joins TRBV19 and TRBJ1-1, with D hard to call. From germline, CDR1 is LNHDA and CDR2 SQIVND (reference sequence). This CDR3 comprises 14 residues. The V end lost 3 bases, the J end lost 6 bases, and 14 bases lay between the germline ends. Written as DNA, the CDR3 is TGTGCCAGTAGTATCTCATGGTCGGTCGCTGAAGCTTTCTTT. Residues: CASSISWSVAEAFF.

The rearrangement links TRBV7-9 to TRBJ2-1, with 8 nucleotides matching TRBD2. CDR3 length: 15 residues. Germline CDR1 SEHNR, CDR2 FQNEAQ (reference sequence). V was clipped by 1 base and J by 7 bases; unmatched bases: 6. The CDR3 loop is CASSLVSSGGNEQFF. CDR3 in DNA: TGTGCCAGCAGCTTAGTGTCTTCGGGGGGGAATGAGCAGTTCTTC. Complete variable domain (other parts from reference TRBV7-9 and TRBJ2-1): DTGVSQNPRHKITKRGQNVTFRCDPISEHNRLYWYRQTLGQGPEFLTYFQNEAQLEKSRLLSDRFSAERPKGSFSTLEIQRTEQGDSAMYLCASSLVSSGGNEQFFGPGTRLTVL.

The chain carries TRBV6-1 and TRBJ2-7; 7 bases are shared with TRBD1. This CDR3 comprises 14 residues. The V gene end was trimmed by 6 bases and the J gene end by 0 bases; junction bases not matched to a gene: 5. Germline CDR1 and CDR2: MNHNS and SASEGT. The CDR3: CASRRGQNSYEQYF. The CDR3 bases are TGTGCCAGCAGGAGGGGGCAAAACTCCTACGAGCAGTACTTC.

The DNA of the CDR3 is TGTGCCAGCATTATAACAGGAGACAATCAGCCCCAGCATTTT. Translated: CASIITGDNQPQHF. The chain carries TRBV6-1 and TRBJ1-5; D is perhaps TRBD1 (5 bases). Germline V CDR1 and CDR2: MNHNS, SASEGT. Trimming left V 7 bases short and J 3 bases short, with 13 bases between. The CDR3 covers 14 residues.

Comment on this clone: One end of the junction is discordant with germline, which a read error may explain. V gene TRBV7-9 combines with J gene TRBJ2-7, with 8 positions matching TRBD1. CDR3 length equals 14 residues. The germline V gene has CDR1 SEHNR and CDR2 FQNEAQ (reference sequence). The CDR3 spells CSSSSRTGIYEQYF. The CDR3 DNA reads as TGTTCCAGCAGTTCTAGGACAGGGATTTACGAGCAGTACTTC.

This clone was detected a few times. The chain combines TRBV4-1 with TRBJ1-2; D uncertain. CDR3 length: 18 residues. Germline assignment: CDR1 MGHRA and CDR2 YSYEKL. Trimming took 1 base from V and 4 from J, leaving 22 bases between them. The CDR3 nucleotides are TGCGCCAGCAGCCAAGTAGTTAGCGCGAACGCCGGAGTCTATGGCTACACCTTC. Its translation: CASSQVVSANAGVYGYTF.